This TCR beta chain originates from a study of cytomegalovirus exposure and HLA in healthy donors. Overall study findings and caveats: The study labeled under 200 TCR beta chains cytomegalovirus-associated.

Produced via immunoSEQ multiplex PCR; TCRdb's table is partial and in-frame only. The data hold roughly 100,000 clones, with about 88% observed a single time. As for this clone: Antigen unknown.

Sequencing was performed on PBMCs. The origin of this receptor is a woman younger than 30 in good health and CMV-seropositive.

CDR3 sequence (DNA): TGCGCCAGCACTGAACCGGGACAGGGGGGCTATGGCTACACCTTC. It encodes CASTEPGQGGYGYTF. The chain uses TRBV10-1 and TRBJ1-2; 11 bases align to TRBD1. The germline CDR1 and CDR2 sequences are WNHNN and SYGVQD (reference sequence). J lost 4 bases, V lost 7 bases, and 8 bases had no gene match. CDR3 length: 15 amino acids.